The following is a TCR beta chain sequence with its context. The target of this receptor is not known. No base quality values were provided; no much bigger clone lies one nucleotide off. Patients with autoimmune disease history or receiving systemic immunosuppression were excluded from the trial. Peripheral blood for TCR sequencing was collected from all dose cohorts at baseline, on cycle 4 day 1, and on cycle 7 day 1. Samples came from an open-label, multicenter, first-in-human phase I dose-escalation trial of ivuxolimab. Adults with locally advanced or metastatic melanoma, renal cell carcinoma, hepatocellular carcinoma or head and neck squamous cell carcinoma were enrolled in the trial. Before TCR sequencing, CD4+ T cells and CD8+ T cells were sorted from peripheral blood as separate populations. V gives up 1 base and J gives up 5 bases, and the segment between their germline ends measures 9 bases. The CDR3 numbers 14 residues from cysteine through phenylalanine. The retained sequence is limited to the CDR3, 42 bases, with the frame set at the first base. CDR1 KGHSH and CDR2 LQKENI are derived from the germline V gene.

Genomic DNA was isolated from the sorted cells so that the TCRbeta CDR3 region could be sequenced. The immunoSEQ Assay was used for sequencing of TCRbeta CDR3 regions. The table comes from immuneACCESS by way of TCRdb, which keeps in-frame sequences with V and J called. Part of the clones is missing from these tables; in studies checked, under half for an unresolved V gene and the rest for unknown reasons. This sample has about 78,000 clones in its table, and roughly 84% of those were observed once. The leading ten clones occupy around 2.1% of the sample. These data originate in a study of OX40 agonist ivuxolimab in advanced cancers. Regarding the complete study: Ivuxolimab, which targeted the costimulatory receptor OX40 (CD134), was an agonistic, fully human IgG2 monoclonal antibody. Intravenous ivuxolimab was administered to patients every 2 weeks at six dose levels: 0.01, 0.1, 0.3, 1.5, 3 and 10 mg/kg. Of the roughly 52 dose-escalation patients, hepatocellular carcinoma was present in roughly 19, melanoma in some 15, renal cell carcinoma in 9 and head and neck cancer in 9. In the dose-escalation cohort, 82.7% of patients were male, and the mean age was approximately 64 years, with a range of 23 to 79. Patients were allowed to have had prior anti-PD-1, anti-PD-L1 or anti-CTLA-4 therapy, and around 41% of the dose-escalation patients had previously received checkpoint inhibitors. Partial responses occurred in three dose-escalation patients, of whom one had hepatocellular carcinoma and two had cutaneous melanoma. The point of sequencing TCRbeta in the periphery was to test whether ivuxolimab changed TCR sequence diversity and drove clonal T-cell expansion. The paper describes the monotherapy dose-escalation part (N = 52 patients) of the phase I trial of ivuxolimab. What the authors observed across the whole study: Low levels of normalized T-cell clonal expansion were also seen in some patients who did not respond. At doses of 0.1 to 3.0 mg/kg, clonal expansion of both CD4+ and CD8+ blood T cells was observed from baseline to week 6. In partial responders in the 0.1-3.0 mg/kg groups, normalized peripheral clonal expansion was found to be among the lowest, especially among CD8+ T cells. The antigen specificity of the clonally expanded peripheral T cells was not determined. On average, CD8+ T cells showed more expanded clones than CD4+ T cells after ivuxolimab.

This TCR was sampled from an adult with an advanced solid tumor such as melanoma, head and neck, liver or kidney cancer. The chain is assembled from TRBV18 and TRBJ2-1; there is no confident call for the D gene. The sample was CD4+ or CD8+ T cells sorted from blood, taken in a trial of the OX40 agonist ivuxolimab. The DNA reads as follows: TGTGCCAGCTCACCACTAAACCGAAACAATGAGCAGTTCTTC. It codes for CASSPLNRNNEQFF.